This TCR beta chain was found in a study of blood T cell repertoires in COVID-19. On the study more broadly: From T cells, B-cell-depleted T cells, or PBMCs came the material, which was cDNA or gDNA.

Germline V gene lookup returns CDR1 MGHRA and CDR2 YSYEKL. V trimming: 1 base; J trimming: 3 bases; junction bases outside the gene matches: 11. There are 17 residues in the CDR3. Profiling relied on immunoSEQ multiplex PCR, and the TCRdb table lists in-frame clones only, not all of them. The repertoire holds approximately 450,000 clones, with 85% to 90% as singletons. Sequenced material: PBMCs or T cells enriched from blood (not recorded which). This rearrangement joins TRBV4-1 to TRBJ2-5, with 7 bases matching TRBD2. The TCR comes from a man in his thirties or forties who had recovered from COVID-19. In DNA, the CDR3 is TGCGCCAGCAGCCAAGCGCCTTTGGCTAGCGGTGAAGAGACCCAGTACTTC. Protein sequence: CASSQAPLASGEETQYF.